A single sample gave rise to the 5 T cell receptor beta chains below, sequenced in a study of T cell repertoires in aging, cancer and after chemotherapy. Peripheral blood genomic DNA, not sorted cells or RNA, was the template. Multiplex touch-down PCR with TRB-A/B primers amplified rearranged V-D-J TRB sequences. In TCRdb, the multiplex PCR reads were re-called with MiXCR into one record per CDR3 protein. The sample includes about 12,000 distinct CDR3 sequences, roughly 31% of them seen just once. Input material: blood. These receptors all come from a human donor in good health. The donor label of this sample is uncertain.

This clonotype has a handful of counts. The chain couples TRBV19 to TRBJ1-5, with D possibly being TRBD1 (5 bases). This CDR3 is 15 amino acids long. Germline V gives CDR1 LNHDA, CDR2 SQIVND (reference sequence). The V gene lost 5 bases and the J gene lost 0 bases, with 11 bases spanning the gap. In DNA form, the CDR3 reads TGTGCCAGTAGTTTGACAGACTATAGCAATCAGCCCCAGCATTTT. This codes for CASSLTDYSNQPQHF.

The rearrangement joins TRBV7-6 to TRBJ2-5; D may be TRBD2 (5 bases). The V gene lost 0 bases and the J gene lost 5 bases, with 10 bases spanning the gap. CDR3 size: 14 residues. CDR1 and CDR2 (germline): SGHVS, FNYEAQ. The CDR3 reads CASSLAWSGETQYF. CDR3 sequence (DNA): TGTGCCAGCAGCTTAGCCTGGTCGGGGGAGACCCAGTACTTC.

The rearrangement uses TRBV7-7 and TRBJ1-3; D perhaps matches TRBD1 (6 bases). Between the trimmed V and J ends, which lost 3 bases and 3 bases, there was a span of 15 bases. CDR3 length: 16 amino acids. Germline V gives CDR1 SSHAT, CDR2 FNYEAQ (reference sequence). CDR3 residues: CASSLLQGSGGNTIYF. The CDR3 bases are TGTGCCAGCAGCTTGTTACAGGGAAGCGGTGGAAACACCATATATTTT.

This clonotype was seen a single time. One base away lies a much larger clone, so this may be a sequencing read error. This chain connects TRBV6-5 to TRBJ2-1; 11 nucleotides align to TRBD2. The V segment lost 0 bases and the J segment 6 bases; nucleotides outside the gene matches: 1. The CDR3 has 15 amino acids. Germline loops: CDR1 MNHEY, CDR2 SVGAGI. CDR3 loop: CASSYSSGGANEQFF. The CDR3 DNA is TGTGCCAGCAGTTACTCTAGCGGGGGGGCCAATGAGCAGTTCTTC.

The genes are TRBV11-2 and TRBJ2-3; 8 bases are shared with TRBD2. In germline, CDR1 is SGHAT, CDR2 FQNNGV. CDR3 length: 16 amino acids. With V trimmed by 2 bases and J by 2 bases, 6 bases remained unmatched. DNA of the CDR3: TGTGCCAGCAGCTTACGGAGCGGGGGTCACACAGATACGCAGTATTTT. It specifies CASSLRSGGHTDTQYF.